Below, 3 T cell receptor beta chains from the same sample are listed, as sequenced in a study of blood T cell repertoires in COVID-19. Sequenced by immunoSEQ multiplex PCR; TCRdb stores in-frame clones only, minus some. The data hold a few hundred thousand clones, with approximately 89% observed a single time. Sequences were obtained from PBMCs or T cells enriched from blood (not recorded which). The receptors come from a woman in her 30s who had recovered from COVID-19.

This clone has just a few counts. The rearrangement links TRBV10-3 to TRBJ2-1; no firm D call. This CDR3 spans 14 amino acids. Germline V gene lookup returns CDR1 ENHRY and CDR2 SYGVKD. V shed 6 bases and J shed 9 bases, with 18 bases lying between them. CDR3 sequence reads: CAISQNERGGEQFF. The CDR3 nucleotides are TGTGCCATCAGCCAGAATGAACGAGGTGGTGAGCAGTTCTTC.

The chain uses TRBV9 and TRBJ1-2; 8 bases map to TRBD1. CDR1 is SGDLS, CDR2 YYNGEE, per germline. V lost 0 bases, J lost 4 bases, and 2 bases stayed unmatched. This CDR3 is 14 amino acids long. The CDR3 region has the DNA TGTGCCAGCAGCGTAGGGACAGGGACCTATGGCTACACCTTC. Its protein product is CASSVGTGTYGYTF.

The DNA of the CDR3 is TGTGCCAGCACCTTCTCGGGGGCAACTAATGAAAAACTGTTTTTT. It translates to CASTFSGATNEKLFF. The genes are TRBV11-2 and TRBJ1-4, with D tentatively TRBD1 (5 bases). Germline values: CDR1 SGHAT, CDR2 FQNNGV. The CDR3 is made up of 15 amino acids. V was shortened by 7 bases and J by 0 bases, with 12 bases between the two germline ends.